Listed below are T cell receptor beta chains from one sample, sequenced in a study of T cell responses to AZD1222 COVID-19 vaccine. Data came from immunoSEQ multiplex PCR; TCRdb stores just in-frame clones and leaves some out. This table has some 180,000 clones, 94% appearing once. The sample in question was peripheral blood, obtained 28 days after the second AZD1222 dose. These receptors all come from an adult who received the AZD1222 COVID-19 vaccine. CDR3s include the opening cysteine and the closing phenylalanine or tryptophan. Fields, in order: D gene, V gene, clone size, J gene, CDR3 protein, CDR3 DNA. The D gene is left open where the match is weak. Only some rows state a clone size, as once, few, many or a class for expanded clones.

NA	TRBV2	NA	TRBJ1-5	CASSKGNQPQHF	TGTGCCAGCAGTAAGGGGAATCAGCCCCAGCATTTT
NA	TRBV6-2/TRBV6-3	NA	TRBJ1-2	CASSYDYGYTF	TGTGCCAGCAGTTACGACTATGGCTACACCTTC
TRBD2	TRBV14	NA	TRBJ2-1	CASSQLAGGLNEQFF	TGTGCCAGCAGCCAACTAGCGGGAGGGCTTAATGAGCAGTTCTTC
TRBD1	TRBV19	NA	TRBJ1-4	CASRALGTVDEKLFF	TGTGCCAGTAGAGCCCTGGGGACAGTGGATGAAAAACTGTTTTTT
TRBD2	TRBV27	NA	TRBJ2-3	CASSLTSASTDTQYF	TGTGCCAGCAGTTTGACTAGCGCTAGCACAGATACGCAGTATTTT
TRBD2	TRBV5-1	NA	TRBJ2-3	CASSRTSGADTQYF	TGCGCCAGCAGCCGGACTAGCGGGGCAGATACGCAGTATTTT
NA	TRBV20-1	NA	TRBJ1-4	CSASLGRSEKLFF	TGCAGTGCTAGTTTGGGGCGCAGTGAAAAACTGTTTTTT
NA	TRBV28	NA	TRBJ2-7	CASRLISNGQLTYEQYF	TGTGCCAGCAGGCTAATATCTAACGGACAGCTAACCTACGAGCAGTACTTC
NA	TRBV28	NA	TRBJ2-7	CASRPQTVEQYF	TGTGCCAGCAGGCCTCAAACGGTCGAGCAGTACTTC
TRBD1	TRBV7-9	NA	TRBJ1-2	CASSLADRVGYTF	TGTGCCAGCAGCTTAGCGGACAGGGTTGGCTACACCTTC
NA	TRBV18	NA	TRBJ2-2	CASSSTRGTNTGELFF	TGTGCCAGCTCATCGACCAGGGGCACGAACACCGGGGAGCTGTTTTTT
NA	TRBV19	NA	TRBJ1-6	CASSIAGAEYNSPLHF	TGTGCCAGTAGTATCGCGGGGGCTGAGTATAATTCACCCCTCCACTTT
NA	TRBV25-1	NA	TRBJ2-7	CASMVGGIPYEQYF	TGTGCCAGCATGGTCGGAGGGATCCCCTACGAGCAGTACTTC
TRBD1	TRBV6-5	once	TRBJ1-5	CASGQGGQGNQPQHF	TGTGCCAGTGGTCAGGGGGGACAGGGCAATCAGCCCCAGCATTTT
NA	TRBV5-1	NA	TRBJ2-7	CASSFRRDYEQYF	TGCGCCAGCAGCTTTCGCAGGGACTACGAGCAGTACTTC
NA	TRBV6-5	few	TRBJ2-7	CASSYRQNYEQYF	TGTGCCAGCAGTTACCGGCAGAACTACGAGCAGTACTTC
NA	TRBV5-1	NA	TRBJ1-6	CASSLSPGDNSPLHF	TGCGCCAGCAGCTTGTCCCCAGGCGATAATTCACCCCTCCACTTT
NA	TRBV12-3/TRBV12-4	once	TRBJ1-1	CASSLRHPIEAFF	TGTGCCAGCAGTTTGAGACACCCTATTGAAGCTTTCTTT
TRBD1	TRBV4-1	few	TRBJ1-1	CASTYLVGRTGGENTEAFF	TGCGCCAGCACTTACCTTGTAGGGAGGACAGGGGGAGAAAACACTGAAGCTTTCTTT
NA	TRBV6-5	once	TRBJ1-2	CASRTFTVLSGYTF	TGTGCCAGCAGGACGTTTACAGTCCTGAGTGGCTACACCTTC